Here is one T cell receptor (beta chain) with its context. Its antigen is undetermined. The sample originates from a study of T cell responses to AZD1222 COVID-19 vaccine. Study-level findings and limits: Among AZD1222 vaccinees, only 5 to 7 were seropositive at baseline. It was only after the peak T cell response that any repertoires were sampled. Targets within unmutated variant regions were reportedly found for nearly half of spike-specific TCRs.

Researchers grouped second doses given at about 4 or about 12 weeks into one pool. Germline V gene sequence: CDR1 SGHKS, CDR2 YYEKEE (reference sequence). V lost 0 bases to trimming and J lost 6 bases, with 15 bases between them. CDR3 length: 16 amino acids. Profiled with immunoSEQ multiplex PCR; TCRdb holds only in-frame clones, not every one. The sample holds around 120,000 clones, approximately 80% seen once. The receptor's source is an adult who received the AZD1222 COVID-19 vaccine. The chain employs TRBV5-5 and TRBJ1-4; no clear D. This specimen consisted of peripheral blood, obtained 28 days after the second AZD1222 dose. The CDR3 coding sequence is TGTGCCAGCAGCTTGGGGTGGGGAGGTTCCGATGAAAAACTGTTTTTT. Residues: CASSLGWGGSDEKLFF.